These 22 T cell receptor beta chains were sequenced from one sample in a study of blood T cells in healthy people across ages. Together with a sample-barcoded 5' primer, a J-beta primer mix was included in a second PCR lasting about 6 to 12 cycles. TCRdb passed the 5' RACE reads through MiXCR, listing each CDR3 protein once. This table has 1.4 million to 1.5 million distinct CDR3 sequences, around 42% appearing once. The sample taken for sequencing was blood. The source is a woman younger than 30 in good health.

This chain links TRBV5-1 with TRBJ1-4, with 9 bases fitting TRBD1. With 0 bases clipped from V and 5 bases from J, the junction kept 5 bases outside the gene matches. CDR1 and CDR2 from the germline V gene are SGHRS and YFSETQ. The CDR3 is 16 residues long. Here the CDR3 reads CASSLAYRGPNEKLFF. CDR3 coding DNA: TGCGCCAGCAGCTTGGCTTACAGGGGGCCAAATGAAAAACTGTTTTTT. Full variable domain (remainder filled in from reference TRBV5-1 and TRBJ1-4): KAGVTQTPRYLIKTRGQQVTLSCSPISGHRSVSWYQQTPGQGLQFLFEYFSETQRNKGNFPGRFSGRQFSNSRSEMNVSTLELGDSALYLCASSLAYRGPNEKLFFGSGTQLSVL.

The sample holds a few counts of this clonotype. This chain links TRBV4-1 with TRBJ2-1, with 8 bases that match TRBD2. The V gene end was trimmed by 0 bases and the J gene end by 4 bases; junction bases not matched to a gene: 8. CDR3 length: 17 residues. Germline V gene sequence: CDR1 MGHRA, CDR2 YSYEKL. CDR3 residues: CASSQDGRTGGYNEQFF. In nucleotides, the CDR3 is TGCGCCAGCAGCCAAGATGGAAGAACGGGGGGGTACAATGAGCAGTTCTTC.

This chain connects TRBV18 to TRBJ1-2, with 12 bases lining up with TRBD1. With 3 bases clipped from V and 7 bases from J, the junction kept 3 bases outside the gene matches. Germline V gene sequence: CDR1 KGHSH, CDR2 LQKENI. The CDR3 is 14 residues long. In nucleotides, the CDR3 is TGTGCCAGCTCACCGGGACAGGGGGCTTTTGGCTACACCTTC. Translation: CASSPGQGAFGYTF.

This clonotype was picked up a small number of times. The V and J genes are TRBV14 and TRBJ2-1, with D uncertain. There are 14 residues in the CDR3. Trimming removed 2 bases from V and 8 bases from J, with 13 bases in between. From germline, CDR1 is SGHDN and CDR2 FVKESK. The CDR3 DNA sequence: TGTGCCAGCAGCCAACTTTCCCTCACGGATGAGCAGTTCTTC. Translation gives CASSQLSLTDEQFF.

This clonotype has more than one count but fewer than ten. This sequence joins TRBV5-1 and TRBJ2-7; 7 bases align to TRBD1. The CDR3 sequence is 14 residues long. CDR1 is SGHRS, CDR2 YFSETQ, per germline. The trim removed 3 bases at V and 2 bases at J, leaving 5 bases unmatched. CDR3 nucleotides: TGCGCCAGCAGCTCCCCGGACAGGACCTACGAGCAGTACTTC. Its translation is CASSSPDRTYEQYF.

This clonotype was recorded only once. V usage is TRBV7-8 and J usage is TRBJ1-2; TRBD1 matches 11 bases. Looked up from germline, CDR1 is SGHVS and CDR2 is FQNEAQ. Germline trimming cut 5 bases from V and 7 bases from J; bases unmatched to any gene: 6. The length of the CDR3 is 14 residues. This chain's CDR3 is CASSHGQGASGYTF. In DNA, the CDR3 is TGTGCCAGCAGCCATGGACAGGGGGCGTCTGGCTACACCTTC.

This clonotype has only a few counts. The V gene is TRBV10-3, the J gene TRBJ2-4; 14 bases fit TRBD2. J lost 5 bases, V lost 2 bases, and 8 bases had no gene match. Germline V CDR1 and CDR2: ENHRY, SYGVKD. The CDR3 consists of 18 residues. The CDR3 region is CAISEGSGLAGDQNIQYF. CDR3 in DNA: TGTGCCATCAGTGAGGGATCGGGACTAGCGGGAGATCAAAACATTCAGTACTTC.

In its sample, this clonotype was seen many times. The chain carries TRBV7-2 and TRBJ2-3; tentatively, D is TRBD2 (5 bases). Trimming shortened V by 6 bases and J by 8 bases, and 18 bases separated the two germline ends. This CDR3 is built from 14 residues. Germline V gene lookup returns CDR1 SGHTA and CDR2 FQGNSA. The CDR3 DNA is TGTGCCAGCAGTTCAGTAGCGCCCCTGGGTACGCAGTATTTT. Encoded protein: CASSSVAPLGTQYF. The variable domain in full, completed from reference TRBV7-2 and TRBJ2-3, reads GAGVSQSPSNKVTEKGKDVELRCDPISGHTALYWYRQSLGQGLEFLIYFQGNSAPDKSGLPSDRFSAERTGGSVSTLTIQRTQQEDSAVYLCASSSVAPLGTQYFGPGTRLTVL.

V usage is TRBV18 and J usage is TRBJ1-6; D gene uncertain. The CDR3 length is 15 residues. The germline CDR1 and CDR2 sequences are KGHSH and LQKENI. The V end was cut by 3 bases, the J end by 9 bases, with 15 bases between. As DNA, the CDR3 is TGTGCCAGCTCACCCCGCGACGAAACCCCTTCACCCCTCCACTTT. Protein product: CASSPRDETPSPLHF.

The genes are TRBV3-1 and TRBJ2-7, with 10 bases fitting TRBD2. The CDR3 length is 13 residues. Germline assignment: CDR1 LGHDT and CDR2 YNNKEL (reference sequence). The J segment lost 3 bases and the V segment lost 8 bases, leaving 4 bases of the junction unmatched. In nucleotides, the CDR3 is TGTGCCAGCCGAACTAGCGGGGACTACGAGCAGTACTTC. It yields the protein CASRTSGDYEQYF.

This clonotype was seen a few times. The genes are TRBV20-1 and TRBJ2-5, with D perhaps assigned TRBD1 or TRBD2 (7 bases each). The V gene's germline CDR1 is DFQATT and CDR2 SNEGSKA (reference sequence). The CDR3 sequence is 16 residues long. The ends were cut back, 2 bases at V and 5 bases at J, with 21 bases in the middle. The CDR3 loop reads CSARPTLPRGGETQYF. The CDR3 DNA reads TGCAGTGCTAGACCCACTCTTCCCAGGGGGGGGGAGACCCAGTACTTC.

The chain employs TRBV5-1 and TRBJ2-4; 9 bases match TRBD1. The CDR3 runs to 15 residues. CDR1 and CDR2 (germline): SGHRS, YFSETQ. V lost 2 bases to trimming and J lost 6 bases; unmatched junction nucleotides: 6. The CDR3 loop reads CASSFIQGAGNIQYF. Here the CDR3 DNA reads TGCGCCAGCAGCTTCATACAGGGGGCCGGAAACATTCAGTACTTC.

DNA of the CDR3: TGTGCCAGCAGCTTAGAAGGACTAGCCGGGGGGACCCAGTACTTC. Protein: CASSLEGLAGGTQYF. V is TRBV7-9 and J is TRBJ2-7; 8 bases agree with TRBD2. The DNA end lines up better with TRBJ2-5; the J call may be wrong. Germline values: CDR1 SEHNR, CDR2 FQNEAQ (reference sequence). The CDR3 consists of 15 residues.

J is TRBJ2-1 and V is TRBV7-3, with a possible D match to TRBD2 (6 bases). CDR3 size: 14 residues. Trimming stripped 8 bases from V and 1 base from J, with 12 bases between. Germline V gene data show CDR1 as SGHTA and CDR2 as FQGTGA. CDR3 nucleotide sequence: TGTGCCAGCGGCCTGGGGGGATCCTACAATGAGCAGTTCTTC. This translates into CASGLGGSYNEQFF.

In its sample, this clonotype was seen a few times. The rearrangement links TRBV7-9 to TRBJ1-6; unclear D gene. This CDR3 has 14 amino acids. V was trimmed by 2 bases and J by 4 bases, leaving 6 bases between them. The germline gives CDR1 SEHNR, CDR2 FQNEAQ (reference sequence). The CDR3 nucleotides are TGTGCCAGCAGCTTAAGCGCGTATAATTCACCCCTCCACTTT. The encoded protein is CASSLSAYNSPLHF.

The CDR3: CASSHSRGSTDTQYF. CDR3 bases: TGTGCCAGCAGTCATTCACGCGGGAGCACAGATACGCAGTATTTT. This chain uses TRBV6-6 with TRBJ2-3, with D possibly matching TRBD2 (5 bases). The CDR3 covers 15 residues. V was clipped by 5 bases and J by 0 bases, with 12 bases between them. Germline CDR1 and CDR2: MNHNY and SVGAGI (reference sequence).

The V gene is TRBV12-5, the J gene TRBJ2-5; 9 positions agree with TRBD2. CDR3 length: 14 amino acids. Germline CDR1 LGHNT, CDR2 FRNRAP. V lost 4 bases to trimming and J lost 4 bases; unmatched junction nucleotides: 4. The CDR3 DNA follows: TGTGCTAGTGGTTCCCCGACTAGCGGAGAGACCCAGTACTTC. Translated, it gives CASGSPTSGETQYF.

This chain connects TRBV4-1 to TRBJ2-5, with a possible D match to TRBD2 (6 bases). Per germline, CDR1 MGHRA and CDR2 YSYEKL. This CDR3 comprises 15 residues. Trimming cost V 6 bases and J 11 bases, with 25 bases left between them. The CDR3 region has the DNA TGCGCCAGCAGAGGCAGCGGGCAAGGTACATGGGAGCAGTACTTC. Translated: CASRGSGQGTWEQYF.

This clonotype was recorded a few times. The chain recombines TRBV29-1 with TRBJ2-7, with D perhaps matching TRBD2 (6 bases). CDR3 size: 13 residues. From germline, CDR1 is SQVTM and CDR2 ANQGSEA. Trimming took off 5 bases at V and 7 bases at J, with 18 bases between the two ends. The CDR3 DNA sequence: TGCAGCGTTTTAGCTCCGGAGGGCCTTGAGCAGTACTTC. Translated: CSVLAPEGLEQYF.

The genes are TRBV5-6 and TRBJ2-5; 10 positions match TRBD2. The J call may be faulty, since TRBJ2-7 better matches the DNA end. The CDR3 has 18 residues. Germline assignment: CDR1 SGHDT and CDR2 YYEEEE. This CDR3 is CASSAWTSGFYNNYEQYF. CDR3 DNA: TGTGCCAGCAGCGCCTGGACTAGCGGCTTTTACAACAATTACGAGCAGTACTTC.

This clonotype was recorded a few times. The V gene is TRBV14, the J gene TRBJ2-3, with TRBD1 as a possible D gene (6 bases). CDR1 SGHDN and CDR2 FVKESK come from the germline V gene. The germline V and J ends were trimmed by 3 bases and 2 bases, with 15 bases remaining between them. The CDR3 runs to 16 residues. CDR3 nucleotides: TGTGCCAGCAGCCATAACAGGGTCTCCTACACAGATACGCAGTATTTT. Amino acids: CASSHNRVSYTDTQYF.

In its sample, this clonotype was seen a few times. The chain has TRBV3-1 and TRBJ2-7; D unclear. V lost 1 base and J 2 bases, leaving 6 bases between the germline ends. The length of the CDR3 is 13 residues. Germline CDR1 and CDR2: LGHDT and YNNKEL (reference sequence). In nucleotides, the CDR3 is TGTGCCAGCAGCCAAGTGCCGACCTACGAGCAGTACTTC. Translated: CASSQVPTYEQYF.